The 15 T cell receptor beta chains given below trace back to one sample, sequenced in a study of blood T cell repertoires in COVID-19. TCRdb keeps only in-frame clones here, not all; method: immunoSEQ multiplex PCR. The repertoire includes tens of thousands of clones, approximately 89% of them detected once, and roughly 44% sits in the top ten. Sequenced: peripheral blood. The receptor set was obtained from a human donor in a cohort sampled during active COVID-19.

V gene TRBV6-2 or TRBV6-3 combines with J gene TRBJ2-2; TRBD2 agrees at 10 bases. The J segment lost 1 base and the V segment lost 5 bases, leaving 4 bases of the junction unmatched. Germline V lookup: CDR1 MNHEY, CDR2 SVGEGT. The length of the CDR3 is 16 residues. DNA of the CDR3: TGTGCCAGCAGTGGGCGGACTAGCGGGAACACCGGGGAGCTGTTTTTT. It codes for CASSGRTSGNTGELFF.

The chain links TRBV24-1 to TRBJ2-7; TRBD1 agrees at 9 bases. Per germline, CDR1 KGHDR and CDR2 SFDVKD. The length of the CDR3 is 15 residues. Losses at the gene ends were 3 bases for V and 4 bases for J; bases not matched to a gene: 6. The CDR3 region is CATSDPTGGKYEQYF. The CDR3 DNA sequence: TGTGCCACCAGTGATCCCACAGGGGGCAAATACGAGCAGTACTTC.

This clone has just one count. The genes are TRBV24-1 and TRBJ2-3; 7 bases agree with TRBD1. The CDR3 spans 15 residues. Germline V gene sequence: CDR1 KGHDR, CDR2 SFDVKD. After removal of 3 bases from V and 0 bases from J, the junction contained 2 bases not matched to a gene. In nucleotides, the CDR3 is TGTGCCACCAGTGATCCGACAGGGAGCACAGATACGCAGTATTTT. Translated, it gives CATSDPTGSTDTQYF.

The chain uses TRBV3-1 (or the pseudogene TRBV3-2) and TRBJ2-5; D remains ambiguous. The CDR3 contains 14 residues. Germline CDR1 is LGHDT and CDR2 is YNNKEL (reference sequence). Trimming cost V 0 bases and J 4 bases, with 9 bases left between them. The CDR3 loop is CASSQEGRRETQYF. DNA for the CDR3: TGTGCCAGCAGCCAAGAGGGCCGTCGAGAGACCCAGTACTTC.

This chain joins TRBV6-1 and TRBJ1-2; 7 positions agree with TRBD1. The CDR3 contains 16 residues. The germline gives CDR1 MNHNS, CDR2 SASEGT. Trimming took 4 bases from V and 2 from J; bases not matched to a gene: 10. The CDR3 region is CASSGQGVKLNYGYTF. CDR3 nucleotides: TGTGCCAGCAGTGGCCAGGGGGTTAAACTAAACTATGGCTACACCTTC.

The chain links TRBV5-6 to TRBJ2-7; 7 bases are a match to TRBD1. The germline V gene encodes CDR1 SGHDT and CDR2 YYEEEE. The CDR3 totals 12 residues. V was clipped by 3 bases and J by 6 bases; unmatched bases: 3. The CDR3 spells CASSSDRVEQYF. The CDR3 bases are TGTGCCAGCAGCTCAGACAGGGTCGAGCAGTACTTC.

V is TRBV6-6 and J is TRBJ2-7, with TRBD2 as a possible D gene (6 bases). V lost 4 bases and J 1 base, leaving 11 bases between the germline ends. In germline, CDR1 is MNHNY, CDR2 SVGAGI (reference sequence). This CDR3 is 14 amino acids long. The CDR3 DNA is TGTGCCAGCAGTTTGCGGGACTTATCCTACGAGCAGTACTTC. It codes for CASSLRDLSYEQYF.

V gene TRBV19 combines with J gene TRBJ2-7; D may be TRBD1 (5 bases). Per the germline V gene, CDR1 is LNHDA and CDR2 is SQIVND (reference sequence). The CDR3 is 13 residues long. V was clipped by 4 bases and J by 0 bases, with 7 bases between them. For the CDR3, the DNA is TGTGCCAGTAGTAGACAGACCTCCTACGAGCAGTACTTC. It yields the protein CASSRQTSYEQYF.

V usage is TRBV6-1 and J usage is TRBJ1-1; TRBD1 aligns across 8 bases. Germline CDR1 is MNHNS and CDR2 is SASEGT. Trimming cost V 3 bases and J 4 bases; bases outside gene matches: 4. CDR3 length equals 14 residues. Here the CDR3 reads CASSDRGRSTEAFF. In DNA, the CDR3 is TGTGCCAGCAGTGACAGGGGGCGCAGCACTGAAGCTTTCTTT.

This chain uses TRBV4-2 with TRBJ2-1; 7 bases match TRBD2. The CDR3 runs to 15 residues. V shed 2 bases, J shed 1 base, and the junction held 2 bases outside the gene matches. In germline, CDR1 is LGHNA, CDR2 YNFKEQ. CDR3 region: CASSQTAGSYNEQFF. CDR3 DNA sequence: TGTGCCAGCAGCCAAACAGCGGGGTCCTACAATGAGCAGTTCTTC.

The chain has TRBV6-5 and TRBJ1-1; 11 nucleotides match TRBD1. CDR1 MNHEY and CDR2 SVGAGI come from the germline V gene. The CDR3 is 15 amino acids. J was trimmed by 7 bases and V by 6 bases; bases with no gene match: 10. CDR3 in amino acids: CASSSRDRGVSEAFF. The CDR3 region has the DNA TGTGCCAGCAGCAGCCGGGACAGGGGGGTCAGTGAAGCTTTCTTT.

V usage is TRBV19 and J usage is TRBJ1-5, with D unclear. Germline assignment: CDR1 LNHDA and CDR2 SQIVND (reference sequence). The CDR3 is 15 amino acids. V shed 2 bases and J shed 0 bases, with 8 bases lying between them. The CDR3 sequence is CASSITQISNQPQHF. The CDR3 DNA reads as TGTGCCAGTAGTATAACACAGATTAGCAATCAGCCCCAGCATTTT. The full variable domain, rest sourced from reference TRBV19 and TRBJ1-5, is DGGITQSPKYLFRKEGQNVTLSCEQNLNHDAMYWYRQDPGQGLRLIYYSQIVNDFQKGDIAEGYSVSREKKESFPLTVTSAQKNPTAFYLCASSITQISNQPQHFGDGTRLSIL.

The DNA of the CDR3 is TGTGCCAGTAGTACCTCCGGAGAAACGAGCTCTGGAAACACCATATATTTT. Amino acids: CASSTSGETSSGNTIYF. This rearrangement joins TRBV19 to TRBJ1-3, with D hard to call. V was cut by 4 bases and J by 0 bases, with 16 bases left in between. Germline V gene data show CDR1 as LNHDA and CDR2 as SQIVND (reference sequence). This CDR3 is 17 amino acids long.

The chain carries TRBV2 and TRBJ1-6, with a weak D call TRBD1 (5 bases). This CDR3 contains 14 residues. V lost 4 bases and J lost 5, with 9 bases in between. CDR1 is SNHLY and CDR2 is FYNNEI in the germline V gene. DNA for the CDR3: TGTGCCAGCAGTGTCCGACAGAATAATTCACCCCTCCACTTT. Its protein is CASSVRQNNSPLHF. Full variable domain (missing parts from reference TRBV2 and TRBJ1-6): EPEVTQTPSHQVTQMGQEVILRCVPISNHLYFYWYRQILGQKVEFLVSFYNNEISEKSEIFDDQFSVERPDGSNFTLKIRSTKLEDSAMYFCASSVRQNNSPLHFGNGTRLTVT.

The rearrangement links TRBV5-4 to TRBJ1-1, with TRBD1 as a possible D gene (5 bases). This CDR3 comprises 14 residues. V lost 5 bases and J 1 base, leaving 12 bases between the germline ends. CDR1 and CDR2 (germline): SGHNT, YYREEE (reference sequence). The CDR3 bases are TGTGCCAGCAGTTTAGCCAGGGCGAACACTGAAGCTTTCTTT. It encodes CASSLARANTEAFF.